A selection of T cell receptor beta chains follows, all from one sample in a study of graft-versus-host responses after intestinal transplantation. The assay was immunoSEQ multiplex PCR, and TCRdb's table has in-frame clones only and misses some. The data show about 21,000 clones, 50% to 70% seen once. Sequencing was performed on alloreactive CD4+ T cells from a mixed lymphocyte reaction culture, taken before intestinal transplant. All receptors come from a human patient who received an intestinal transplant. Each CDR3 is given with its conserved first and last residue. The D gene is left open where the match is weak. Clone size appears in some rows only: once, few, many, or a class for an expanded clone.

CDR3nt	CDR3aa	v_gene	len	abundance	j_gene	d_gene
TGTGCCAGCAGCCCGCTAAGCTCCTACAATGAGCAGTTCTTC	CASSPLSSYNEQFF	TRBV2	14	.	TRBJ2-1	.
TGTGCCAGCAGCCTCTCCCGGTTAGGGGAGCTGTTTTTT	CASSLSRLGELFF	TRBV27	13	.	TRBJ2-2	.
TGTGCCAGCAGCCTCCTCCCAAGAGCGGGAGGATACAGTGAGCAGTTCTTC	CASSLLPRAGGYSEQFF	TRBV4-2	17	few	TRBJ2-1	TRBD2
TGTGCCAGCAGGACGGACAGGGGGCAATACGAGCAGTACTTC	CASRTDRGQYEQYF	TRBV2	14	few	TRBJ2-7	TRBD1
TGTGCCAGCAGTGGTAGACAGGGCAGCTATAATTCACCCCTCCACTTT	CASSGRQGSYNSPLHF	TRBV25-1	16	.	TRBJ1-6	TRBD1
TGTGCCAGCAGCCAAGTGAGACAGTATGGCTACACCTTC	CASSQVRQYGYTF	TRBV14	13	.	TRBJ1-2	.
TGCAGCGCCCAACAGGTAGACTATGGCTACACCTTC	CSAQQVDYGYTF	TRBV29-1	12	.	TRBJ1-2	.
TGTGCCAGTAGTACCCAACTAACAGGGATGTGGGCCGGGGAGCTGTTTTTT	CASSTQLTGMWAGELFF	TRBV19	17	.	TRBJ2-2	.
TGTGCCAGCAGGGGGGAGGGAAACGAGCAGTACTTC	CASRGEGNEQYF	TRBV2	12	.	TRBJ2-7	TRBD2
TGTGCCAGCACCCACCTAAACAGGGGCGACACTGAAGCTTTCTTT	CASTHLNRGDTEAFF	TRBV9	15	few	TRBJ1-1	TRBD1
TGTGCCAGCAGTTACAGGGGGGGAAACACCATATATTTT	CASSYRGGNTIYF	TRBV6-5	13	few	TRBJ1-3	.
TGTGCCAGCAGCCTCCGACTAGCCAACGAGCAGTACTTC	CASSLRLANEQYF	TRBV7-2	13	few	TRBJ2-7	TRBD2
TGCAGCGTTGAGGGTTTCGGAGGGGCTAACTATGGCTACACCTTC	CSVEGFGGANYGYTF	TRBV29-1	15	.	TRBJ1-2	.
TGTGCCAGCAGACCCGGGACAGGCGTTCCCGGGGAGCTGTTTTTT	CASRPGTGVPGELFF	TRBV6-1	15	.	TRBJ2-2	TRBD1
TGCGCCAGCAGTGAGTCCCCCTCTTTGGATACGCAGTATTTT	CASSESPSLDTQYF	TRBV10-1	14	.	TRBJ2-3	.
TGCGCCAGCAGCCAAGATCCCACAGGTGGGGACACAGATACGCAGTATTTT	CASSQDPTGGDTDTQYF	TRBV4-1	17	.	TRBJ2-3	.
TGTGCCAGCAGCGGGGACAGGGGGCCTGGAAACACCATATATTTT	CASSGDRGPGNTIYF	TRBV7-6	15	.	TRBJ1-3	TRBD1
TGCGCCAGCAGCCAAGAAGGGGCTCGCGGTCTTCATGAGCAGTTCTTC	CASSQEGARGLHEQFF	TRBV4-1	16	few	TRBJ2-1	.
TGTGCCAGCAGCGCCCAGGACAGGGCGAACTATGGCTACACCTTC	CASSAQDRANYGYTF	TRBV9	15	.	TRBJ1-2	TRBD1
TGTGCCAGCAGCATCGGGACTAGCGGGTTGAGGTTCTACAATGAGCAGTTCTTC	CASSIGTSGLRFYNEQFF	TRBV5-4	18	.	TRBJ2-1	TRBD2
TGTGCCAGCAGCCTCACTAGCGGAGTTGATACGCAGTATTTT	CASSLTSGVDTQYF	TRBV7-2	14	few	TRBJ2-3	TRBD2
TGTGCCTGGAGGGCCAGGGGACTAGCGGTCACCGGGGAGCTGTTTTTT	CAWRARGLAVTGELFF	TRBV30	16	.	TRBJ2-2	TRBD2
TGTGCCAGCAGCTTTCCTAGCGGGCCATACGAGCAGTACTTC	CASSFPSGPYEQYF	TRBV7-9	14	.	TRBJ2-7	TRBD2
TGTGCCAGCAGCCCTCTGGGACACCTCGAGCAGTACTTC	CASSPLGHLEQYF	TRBV11-2	13	.	TRBJ2-7	.
TGCGCCAGCAGCCCCCTCAGGGGGTCTAACTATGGCTACACCTTC	CASSPLRGSNYGYTF	TRBV5-1	15	.	TRBJ1-2	TRBD1
TGTGCCAGCTCACCATATAGGGGGACGAACACTGAAGCTTTCTTT	CASSPYRGTNTEAFF	TRBV18	15	few	TRBJ1-1	.
TGTGCCAGCAGTTTATCGCAGGGGCCGGTAATATCCGAGCAGTACTTC	CASSLSQGPVISEQYF	TRBV27	16	.	TRBJ2-7	.
TGTGCCAGCTCACCAACGGAAGGGGGTTACGGGTATGGCTACACCTTC	CASSPTEGGYGYGYTF	TRBV18	16	.	TRBJ1-2	.